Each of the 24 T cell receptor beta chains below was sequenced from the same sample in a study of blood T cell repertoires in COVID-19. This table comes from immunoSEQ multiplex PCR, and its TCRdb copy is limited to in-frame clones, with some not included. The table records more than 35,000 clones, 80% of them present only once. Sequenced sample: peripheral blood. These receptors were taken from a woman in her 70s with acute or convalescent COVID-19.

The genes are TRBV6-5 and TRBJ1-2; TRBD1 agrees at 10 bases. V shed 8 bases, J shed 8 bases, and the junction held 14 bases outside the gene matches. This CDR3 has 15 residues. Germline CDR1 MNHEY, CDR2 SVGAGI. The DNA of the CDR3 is TGTGCCAGCGTCACTGCAGGGACAGGGGATCGAGGCTACACCTTC. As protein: CASVTAGTGDRGYTF.

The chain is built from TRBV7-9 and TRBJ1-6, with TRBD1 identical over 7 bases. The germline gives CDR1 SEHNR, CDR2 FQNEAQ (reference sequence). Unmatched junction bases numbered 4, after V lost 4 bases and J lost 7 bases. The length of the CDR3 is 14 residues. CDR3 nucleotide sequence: TGTGCCAGCAGCTCCCGGACAGGCAATTCACCCCTCCACTTT. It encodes CASSSRTGNSPLHF.

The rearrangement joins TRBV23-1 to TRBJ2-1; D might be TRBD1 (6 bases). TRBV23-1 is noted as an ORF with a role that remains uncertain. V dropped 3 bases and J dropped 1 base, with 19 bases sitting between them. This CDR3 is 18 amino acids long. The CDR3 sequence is CASSHFVRGLPSYNEQFF. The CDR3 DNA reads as TGCGCCAGCAGTCATTTCGTCAGGGGTCTACCTTCCTACAATGAGCAGTTCTTC.

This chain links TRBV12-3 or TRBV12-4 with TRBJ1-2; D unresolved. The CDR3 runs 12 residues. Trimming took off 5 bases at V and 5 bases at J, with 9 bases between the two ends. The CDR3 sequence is CASSREKYGYTF. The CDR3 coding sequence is TGTGCCAGCAGTCGGGAGAAATATGGCTACACCTTC.

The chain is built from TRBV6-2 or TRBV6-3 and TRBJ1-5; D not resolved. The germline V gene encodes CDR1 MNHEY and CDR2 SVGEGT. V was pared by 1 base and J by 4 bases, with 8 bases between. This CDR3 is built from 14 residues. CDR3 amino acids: CASSYLGGNQPQHF. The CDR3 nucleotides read TGTGCCAGCAGTTACTTGGGAGGAAATCAGCCCCAGCATTTT.

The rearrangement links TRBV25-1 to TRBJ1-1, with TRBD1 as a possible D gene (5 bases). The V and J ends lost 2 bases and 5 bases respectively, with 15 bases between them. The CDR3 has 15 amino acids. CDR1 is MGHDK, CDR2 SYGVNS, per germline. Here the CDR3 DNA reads TGTGCCAGCAGTGAAAGGGCAGGGTGGGATACTGAAGCTTTCTTT. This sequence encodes CASSERAGWDTEAFF.

The CDR3 DNA reads TGTGCCAGCAGTTCCATGACTAGCGGGAGCCCGGTAGGGACCTACGAGCAGTACTTC. It translates to CASSSMTSGSPVGTYEQYF. V is TRBV28 and J is TRBJ2-7, with 12 bases that match TRBD2. CDR1 and CDR2 (germline): MDHEN, SYDVKM. The V gene end was trimmed by 4 bases and the J gene end by 2 bases; junction bases not matched to a gene: 15. This CDR3 comprises 19 residues.

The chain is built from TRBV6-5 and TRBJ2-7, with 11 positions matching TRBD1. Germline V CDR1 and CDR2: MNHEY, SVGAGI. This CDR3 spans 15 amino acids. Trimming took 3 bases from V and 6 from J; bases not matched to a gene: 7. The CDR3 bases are TGTGCCAGCAGTTATACGGACAGGGGGCGACGCGAGCAGTACTTC. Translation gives CASSYTDRGRREQYF.

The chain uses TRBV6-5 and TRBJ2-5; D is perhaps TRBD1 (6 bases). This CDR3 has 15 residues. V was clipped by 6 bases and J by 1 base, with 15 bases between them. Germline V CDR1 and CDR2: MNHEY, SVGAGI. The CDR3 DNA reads TGTGCCAGCAGACCCTCGGACAGCCGCCAAGAGACCCAGTACTTC. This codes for CASRPSDSRQETQYF.

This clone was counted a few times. CDR3 sequence: CASSLVRTAKETQYF. In DNA form, the CDR3 reads TGTGCCAGCAGCTTAGTTAGGACAGCAAAAGAGACCCAGTACTTC. This sequence joins TRBV5-6 and TRBJ2-5, with D possibly TRBD1 on 6 matching bases. The CDR3 length is 15 residues. Trimming removed 2 bases from V and 3 bases from J, with 14 bases in between. Looked up from germline, CDR1 is SGHDT and CDR2 is YYEEEE. The whole variable domain, remainder taken from reference TRBV5-6 and TRBJ2-5, is DAGVTQSPTHLIKTRGQQVTLRCSPKSGHDTVSWYQQALGQGPQFIFQYYEEEERQRGNFPDRFSGHQFPNYSSELNVNALLLGDSALYLCASSLVRTAKETQYFGPGTRLLVL.

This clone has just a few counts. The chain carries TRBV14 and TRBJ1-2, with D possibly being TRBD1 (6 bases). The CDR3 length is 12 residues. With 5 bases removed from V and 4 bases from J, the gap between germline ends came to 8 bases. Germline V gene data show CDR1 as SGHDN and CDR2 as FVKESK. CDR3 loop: CASSTGIYGYTF. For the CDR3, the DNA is TGTGCCAGCAGCACAGGGATCTATGGCTACACCTTC.

The CDR3 DNA reads as TGCGCCAGCCAAACAGGCTTTCTCACCGGGGAGCTGTTTTTT. This codes for CASQTGFLTGELFF. This sequence joins TRBV5-1 and TRBJ2-2; D possibly corresponds to TRBD1 (5 bases). Germline lookup yields CDR1 SGHRS and CDR2 YFSETQ. V lost 7 bases and J lost 4, with 14 bases in between. The CDR3 loop spans 14 amino acids.

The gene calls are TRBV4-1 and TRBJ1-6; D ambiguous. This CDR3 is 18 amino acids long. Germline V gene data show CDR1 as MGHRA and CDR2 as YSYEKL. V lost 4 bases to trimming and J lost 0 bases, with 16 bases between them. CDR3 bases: TGCGCCAGCAGCCTCATTCAGACACACCGCTCCTATAATTCACCCCTCCACTTT. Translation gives CASSLIQTHRSYNSPLHF.

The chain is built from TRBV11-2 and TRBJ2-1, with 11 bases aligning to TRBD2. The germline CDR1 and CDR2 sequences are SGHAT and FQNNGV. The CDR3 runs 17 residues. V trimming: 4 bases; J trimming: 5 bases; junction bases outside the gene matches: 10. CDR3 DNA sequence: TGTGCCAGCAGCTCTCCATTAGCGGGAGGGCGGAACAATGAGCAGTTCTTC. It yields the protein CASSSPLAGGRNNEQFF.

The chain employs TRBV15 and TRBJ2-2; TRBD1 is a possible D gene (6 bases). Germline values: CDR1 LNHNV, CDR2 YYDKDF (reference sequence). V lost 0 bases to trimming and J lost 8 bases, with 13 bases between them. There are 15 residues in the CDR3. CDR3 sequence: CATSRDLGAQGELFF. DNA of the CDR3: TGTGCCACCAGCAGAGATCTGGGGGCTCAAGGGGAGCTGTTTTTT.

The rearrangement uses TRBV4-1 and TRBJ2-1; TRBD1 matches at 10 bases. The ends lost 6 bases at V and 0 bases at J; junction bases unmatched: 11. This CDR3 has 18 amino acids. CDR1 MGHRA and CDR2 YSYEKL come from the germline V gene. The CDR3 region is CASRHDRGRGYSYNEQFF. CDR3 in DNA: TGCGCCAGCAGGCACGACAGGGGGCGCGGATACTCCTACAATGAGCAGTTCTTC.

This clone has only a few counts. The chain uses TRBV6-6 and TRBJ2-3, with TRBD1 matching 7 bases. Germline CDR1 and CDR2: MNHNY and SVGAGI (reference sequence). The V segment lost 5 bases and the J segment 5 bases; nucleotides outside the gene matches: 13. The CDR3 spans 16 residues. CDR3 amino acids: CASSQQGPVVGDTQYF. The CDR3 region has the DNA TGTGCCAGCAGTCAACAGGGGCCCGTCGTGGGAGATACGCAGTATTTT.

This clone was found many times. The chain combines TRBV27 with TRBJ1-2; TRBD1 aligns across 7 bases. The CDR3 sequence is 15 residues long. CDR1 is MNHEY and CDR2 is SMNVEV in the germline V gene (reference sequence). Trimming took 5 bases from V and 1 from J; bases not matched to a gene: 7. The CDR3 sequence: CASSQGDSRNYGYTF. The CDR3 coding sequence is TGTGCCAGCAGTCAGGGGGACAGCCGTAACTATGGCTACACCTTC.

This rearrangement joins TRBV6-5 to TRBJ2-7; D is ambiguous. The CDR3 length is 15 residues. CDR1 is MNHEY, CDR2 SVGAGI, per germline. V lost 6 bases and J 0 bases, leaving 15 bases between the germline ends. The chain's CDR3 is CASRRQNLISYEQYF. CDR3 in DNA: TGTGCCAGCAGGAGGCAGAATTTAATCTCCTACGAGCAGTACTTC.

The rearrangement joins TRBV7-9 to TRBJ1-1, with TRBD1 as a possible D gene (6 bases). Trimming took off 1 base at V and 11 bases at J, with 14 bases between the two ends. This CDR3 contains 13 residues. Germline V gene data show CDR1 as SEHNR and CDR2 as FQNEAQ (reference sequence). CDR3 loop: CASSLDRGAEAFF. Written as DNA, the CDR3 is TGTGCCAGCAGCTTAGATCGGGGGGCAGAGGCTTTCTTT.

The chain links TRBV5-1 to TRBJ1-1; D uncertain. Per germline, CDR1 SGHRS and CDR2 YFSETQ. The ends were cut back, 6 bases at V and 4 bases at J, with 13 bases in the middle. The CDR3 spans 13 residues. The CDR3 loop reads CASTPGAGTEAFF. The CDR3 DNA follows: TGCGCCAGCACCCCGGGCGCGGGCACTGAAGCTTTCTTT.

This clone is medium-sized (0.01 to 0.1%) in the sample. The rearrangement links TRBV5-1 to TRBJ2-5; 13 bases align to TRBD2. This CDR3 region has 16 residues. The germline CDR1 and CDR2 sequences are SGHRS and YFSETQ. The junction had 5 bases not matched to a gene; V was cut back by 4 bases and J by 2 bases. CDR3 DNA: TGCGCCAGCAGCCTGGGACTAGCGGGGCTTCAAGAGACCCAGTACTTC. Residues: CASSLGLAGLQETQYF. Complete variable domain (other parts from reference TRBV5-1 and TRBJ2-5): KAGVTQTPRYLIKTRGQQVTLSCSPISGHRSVSWYQQTPGQGLQFLFEYFSETQRNKGNFPGRFSGRQFSNSRSEMNVSTLELGDSALYLCASSLGLAGLQETQYFGPGTRLLVL.

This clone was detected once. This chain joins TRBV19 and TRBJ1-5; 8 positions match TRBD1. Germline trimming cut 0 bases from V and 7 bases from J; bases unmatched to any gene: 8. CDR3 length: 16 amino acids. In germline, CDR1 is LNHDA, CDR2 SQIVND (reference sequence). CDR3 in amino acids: CASSIDRGRGLQPQHF. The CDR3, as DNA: TGTGCCAGTAGTATAGATCGAGGCAGGGGGCTACAGCCCCAGCATTTT.

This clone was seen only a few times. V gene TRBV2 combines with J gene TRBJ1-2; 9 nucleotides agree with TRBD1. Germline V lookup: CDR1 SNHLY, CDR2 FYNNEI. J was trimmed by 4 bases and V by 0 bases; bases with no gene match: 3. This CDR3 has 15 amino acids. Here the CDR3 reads CASSEASDRGYGYTF. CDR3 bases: TGTGCCAGCAGTGAAGCCTCGGACAGGGGCTATGGCTACACCTTC.